This T cell receptor (beta chain) was sequenced for a study of shared clonotypes between healthy human individuals. Per germline, CDR1 SGHDT and CDR2 YYEEEE. Germline trimming cut 7 bases from V and 0 bases from J; bases unmatched to any gene: 12. The CDR3 runs 17 residues. Assay execution took place at the deep level. TCRdb keeps only in-frame clones here, not all; method: immunoSEQ multiplex PCR. Altogether 2.5 million or so clones are present, around nine tenths being singletons, with the ten largest covering around 0.14%. Sequences were obtained from naive CD4+ T cells sorted from blood. This sample's subset: CD45RA+ positively selected. The TCR sequence derives from a young man in good health. This chain joins TRBV5-6 and TRBJ2-1; 8 positions match TRBD2. The CDR3 DNA sequence: TGTGCCAGCGGCCGCGGGTATAGCGGGACCTCCTACAATGAGCAGTTCTTC. Protein: CASGRGYSGTSYNEQFF.